The 4 T cell receptor beta chains reported below all come from one sample, sequenced in a study of blood T cell repertoires in COVID-19. The table came from immunoSEQ multiplex PCR; TCRdb's copy has only in-frame clones and leaves some out. The sample contains 200,000 to 250,000 clones, about 88% of which appear only once. Source material: peripheral blood. All receptors come from a woman aged 55-70 years with acute or convalescent COVID-19.

The chain combines TRBV28 with TRBJ2-3, with TRBD2 matching 7 bases. The trim removed 4 bases at V and 3 bases at J, leaving 13 bases unmatched. Germline V gives CDR1 MDHEN, CDR2 SYDVKM. The CDR3 is made up of 17 amino acids. The CDR3 spells CASSSRLGRGMTDTQYF. DNA for the CDR3: TGTGCCAGCAGTTCAAGACTTGGGCGGGGGATGACAGATACGCAGTATTTT.

The genes are TRBV5-5 and TRBJ2-3; TRBD1 aligns across 7 bases. The J segment lost 7 bases and the V segment lost 0 bases, leaving 8 bases of the junction unmatched. This CDR3 comprises 15 residues. CDR1 and CDR2 (germline): SGHKS, YYEKEE (reference sequence). Written as DNA, the CDR3 is TGTGCCAGCAGCTTGGTAGGTCAGGGGGTACATACGCAGTATTTT. Protein product: CASSLVGQGVHTQYF.

This clone has only one observation. This chain joins TRBV7-9 and TRBJ2-1; 9 bases map to TRBD2. The junction had 11 bases not matched to a gene; V was cut back by 4 bases and J by 7 bases. Germline loops: CDR1 SEHNR, CDR2 FQNEAQ (reference sequence). CDR3 size: 16 residues. The CDR3 DNA sequence: TGTGCCAGCAGCTCAGGGCAAGCGGGAGGTTCAAATGAGCAGTTCTTC. Translated: CASSSGQAGGSNEQFF.

This chain connects TRBV19 to TRBJ2-3; weak D call: TRBD2 (7 bases). CDR1 LNHDA and CDR2 SQIVND come from the germline V gene (reference sequence). The CDR3 extends over 16 amino acids. V gave up 5 bases and J gave up 4 bases, with 19 bases separating them. The CDR3 is CASSLMKGGPSDTQYF. CDR3 in DNA: TGTGCCAGTAGTCTTATGAAGGGGGGGCCGTCAGATACGCAGTATTTT. Together with reference TRBV19 and TRBJ2-3, the CDR3 gives the full variable domain: DGGITQSPKYLFRKEGQNVTLSCEQNLNHDAMYWYRQDPGQGLRLIYYSQIVNDFQKGDIAEGYSVSREKKESFPLTVTSAQKNPTAFYLCASSLMKGGPSDTQYFGPGTRLTVL.